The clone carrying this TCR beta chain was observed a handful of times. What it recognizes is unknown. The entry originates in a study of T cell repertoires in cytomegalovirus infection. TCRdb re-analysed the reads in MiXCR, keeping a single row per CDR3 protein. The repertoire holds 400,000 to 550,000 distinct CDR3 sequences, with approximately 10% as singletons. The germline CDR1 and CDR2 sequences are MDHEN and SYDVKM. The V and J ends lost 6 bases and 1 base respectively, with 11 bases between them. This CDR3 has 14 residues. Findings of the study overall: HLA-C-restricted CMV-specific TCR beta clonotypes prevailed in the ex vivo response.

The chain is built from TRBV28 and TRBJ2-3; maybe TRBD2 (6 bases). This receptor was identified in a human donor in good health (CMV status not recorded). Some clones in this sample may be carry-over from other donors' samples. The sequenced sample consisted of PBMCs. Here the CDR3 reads CASSLAERTDTQYF. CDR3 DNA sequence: TGTGCCAGCAGCTTAGCGGAACGCACAGATACGCAGTATTTT.